These 20 T cell receptor beta chains share one sample of origin, sequenced in a study of cytomegalovirus exposure and HLA in healthy donors. PCR amplification relied on 60 Vbeta primers (plus 13 Jbeta primers). Method: immunoSEQ multiplex PCR; TCRdb's copy keeps in-frame clones and lacks some. The sample holds 200,000 to 250,000 clones, under 70% seen once. Input material: PBMCs. These receptors all come from a man aged 35 to 55 in good health and CMV-seropositive.

Comment on this clone: Other DNA sequences in the sample encode the same CDR3. The chain joins TRBV5-4 to TRBJ1-1, with D tentatively TRBD1 (5 bases). The length of the CDR3 is 14 residues. V gave up 3 bases and J gave up 1 base, with 10 bases separating them. Germline CDR1 SGHNT, CDR2 YYREEE (reference sequence). The DNA for the CDR3 is TGTGCCAGCAGCTCGAGGGGAGGGAACACTGAAGCTTTCTTT. This codes for CASSSRGGNTEAFF.

V is TRBV28 and J is TRBJ1-6; D gene uncertain. CDR3 length equals 14 residues. Trimming shortened V by 7 bases and J by 7 bases, and 14 bases separated the two germline ends. Germline V CDR1 and CDR2: MDHEN, SYDVKM. The CDR3, as DNA: TGTGCCAGCAAGCCCGGAGGCCGGAATTCACCCCTCCACTTT. Amino acid sequence: CASKPGGRNSPLHF.

V usage is TRBV7-2 and J usage is TRBJ1-2; weak D call: TRBD1 (5 bases). The germline V and J ends were trimmed by 0 bases and 2 bases, with 19 bases remaining between them. CDR3 length equals 18 residues. The V gene's germline CDR1 is SGHTA and CDR2 FQGNSA. The CDR3 DNA sequence: TGTGCCAGCAGCTTAGCGGGGAGTCGGAGGGGCGCAAACTATGGCTACACCTTC. Its protein is CASSLAGSRRGANYGYTF.

This chain links TRBV27 with TRBJ2-7, with 12 bases that match TRBD1. The ends lost 0 bases at V and 5 bases at J; junction bases unmatched: 2. The germline V gene encodes CDR1 MNHEY and CDR2 SMNVEV (reference sequence). The CDR3 totals 15 residues. The CDR3 region has the DNA TGTGCCAGCAGTTTATCTGGGACAGGGGGCAACGAGCAGTACTTC. The encoded protein is CASSLSGTGGNEQYF.

The genes are TRBV9 and TRBJ1-1; D is undetermined. Germline V gives CDR1 SGDLS, CDR2 YYNGEE. This CDR3 region has 15 residues. The V gene lost 0 bases and the J gene lost 1 base, with 10 bases spanning the gap. The CDR3 coding sequence is TGTGCCAGCAGCGTAGATGGGAGGCCGAACACTGAAGCTTTCTTT. Its protein product is CASSVDGRPNTEAFF.

The genes are TRBV6-5 and TRBJ1-2; 7 positions agree with TRBD1. This CDR3 region has 15 residues. Germline loops: CDR1 MNHEY, CDR2 SVGAGI. V lost 7 bases to trimming and J lost 3 bases; unmatched junction nucleotides: 11. The CDR3: CASKGTASRYYGYTF. The DNA of the CDR3 is TGTGCCAGCAAGGGGACAGCCAGCCGGTACTATGGCTACACCTTC.

This clone was seen only a few times. The chain has TRBV18 and TRBJ2-1, with D perhaps TRBD2 (6 bases). Trimming removed 3 bases at V and 6 bases at J, with 12 bases between. Germline-derived CDR1 and CDR2 are KGHSH and LQKENI. The CDR3 is 14 amino acids. The CDR3 loop is CASSPGGEANEQFF. CDR3 coding DNA: TGTGCCAGCTCACCGGGCGGGGAGGCCAATGAGCAGTTCTTC.

The J gene is TRBJ1-1, the V gene TRBV28; D is unclear. V was pared by 6 bases and J by 1 base, with 9 bases between. Germline-derived CDR1 and CDR2 are MDHEN and SYDVKM. CDR3 length: 13 amino acids. The CDR3 sequence: CASSRRTNTEAFF. CDR3 coding DNA: TGTGCCAGCAGCCGCAGAACGAACACTGAAGCTTTCTTT.

For the CDR3, the DNA is TGTGCCAGTAGTATCCGGGAAGAGTCGGGGGAGCAGTACTTC. This encodes CASSIREESGEQYF. The J gene is TRBJ2-7, the V gene TRBV19, with D possibly matching TRBD2 (5 bases). The CDR3 runs to 14 residues. The germline V gene has CDR1 LNHDA and CDR2 SQIVND (reference sequence). Trimming pared 3 bases from V and 7 bases from J, leaving 16 bases between.

The V call is TRBV4-3, the J call TRBJ2-2, with 8 bases identical to TRBD1. Losses at the gene ends were 3 bases for V and 4 bases for J; bases not matched to a gene: 10. The CDR3 runs to 17 residues. Germline V gene sequence: CDR1 LGHNA, CDR2 YSLEER. CDR3 amino acids: CASSHRIPGQATGELFF. DNA for the CDR3: TGCGCCAGCAGCCACCGCATTCCGGGACAGGCCACCGGGGAGCTGTTTTTT.

The V gene is TRBV9, the J gene TRBJ2-5; a possible D gene is TRBD1 (5 bases). Germline loops: CDR1 SGDLS, CDR2 YYNGEE. V shed 4 bases and J shed 5 bases, with 18 bases lying between them. The CDR3 consists of 15 residues. CDR3 amino acids: CASSSQGLPGETQYF. In nucleotides, the CDR3 is TGTGCCAGCAGCTCCCAGGGTCTCCCTGGGGAGACCCAGTACTTC.

V usage is TRBV9 and J usage is TRBJ2-2; 7 bases match TRBD2. The length of the CDR3 is 15 residues. V shed 4 bases and J 1 base; nucleotides not matched to a gene: 4. Germline V gives CDR1 SGDLS, CDR2 YYNGEE. DNA of the CDR3: TGTGCCAGCAGCCTCACGGGGGGGAACACCGGGGAGCTGTTTTTT. Its protein product is CASSLTGGNTGELFF.

The rearrangement joins TRBV6-1 to TRBJ2-7, with a possible D match to TRBD1 (5 bases). This CDR3 spans 16 amino acids. The germline V gene encodes CDR1 MNHNS and CDR2 SASEGT. The V and J ends lost 3 bases and 2 bases respectively, with 17 bases between them. The DNA for the CDR3 is TGTGCCAGCAGTGACGGACACGGACGGCTAACCTACGAGCAGTACTTC. Its protein product is CASSDGHGRLTYEQYF.

The rearrangement uses TRBV2 and TRBJ1-2; no clear D. V was shortened by 7 bases and J by 4 bases, with 19 bases between the two germline ends. This CDR3 has 15 residues. The V gene's germline CDR1 is SNHLY and CDR2 FYNNEI. CDR3 bases: TGTGCCAGCACCTCCCGGACGGGATCGATCTATGGCTACACCTTC. This sequence encodes CASTSRTGSIYGYTF.

This chain uses TRBV11-2 with TRBJ2-3; 9 positions agree with TRBD2. The V gene end was trimmed by 7 bases and the J gene end by 3 bases; junction bases not matched to a gene: 11. This CDR3 has 16 residues. CDR1 is SGHAT and CDR2 is FQNNGV in the germline V gene. As DNA, the CDR3 is TGTGCCAGCAACTCCCAAGGCGGGGGGGCTACAGATACGCAGTATTTT. As protein: CASNSQGGGATDTQYF.

V is TRBV5-1 and J is TRBJ1-5, with D tentatively TRBD1 (6 bases). V shed 4 bases and J shed 5 bases, with 10 bases lying between them. The length of the CDR3 is 13 residues. Germline-derived CDR1 and CDR2 are SGHRS and YFSETQ. CDR3 region: CASSLTGYQPQHF. CDR3 nucleotide sequence: TGCGCCAGCAGCCTCACAGGGTATCAGCCCCAGCATTTT. Full variable domain (missing parts from reference TRBV5-1 and TRBJ1-5): KAGVTQTPRYLIKTRGQQVTLSCSPISGHRSVSWYQQTPGQGLQFLFEYFSETQRNKGNFPGRFSGRQFSNSRSEMNVSTLELGDSALYLCASSLTGYQPQHFGDGTRLSIL.

As to this clone: At one of its ends the junction is not consistent with the germline gene, which may arise from a read error. Here the CDR3 reads CSSSLDREGNTIYF. In nucleotides, the CDR3 is TGTTCCAGCAGCTTAGACAGGGAAGGAAACACCATATATTTT. The rearrangement uses TRBV7-9 and TRBJ1-3; 7 bases match TRBD1. CDR3 length equals 14 residues. The germline V gene encodes CDR1 SEHNR and CDR2 FQNEAQ (reference sequence).

This clone was seen a handful of times. The rearrangement links TRBV10-2 to TRBJ1-2; the D gene is possibly TRBD1 (5 bases). Trimming took off 0 bases at V and 4 bases at J, with 15 bases between the two ends. This CDR3 contains 16 residues. Per germline, CDR1 WSHSY and CDR2 SAAADI. The CDR3 reads CASSESKAGLVYGYTF. For the CDR3, the DNA is TGCGCCAGCAGTGAGTCAAAGGCAGGGTTGGTCTATGGCTACACCTTC.

This chain joins TRBV15 and TRBJ1-5; D is unresolved. The ends were cut back, 6 bases at V and 0 bases at J, with 6 bases in the middle. This CDR3 has 13 amino acids. The germline gives CDR1 LNHNV, CDR2 YYDKDF (reference sequence). The CDR3 bases are TGTGCCACCAGTAGCCTTAGCAATCAGCCCCAGCATTTT. Its protein is CATSSLSNQPQHF. The full variable domain, in which reference TRBV15 and TRBJ1-5 provide the parts outside the CDR3, is DAMVIQNPRYQVTQFGKPVTLSCSQTLNHNVMYWYQQKSSQAPKLLFHYYDKDFNNEADTPDNFQSRRPNTSFCFLDIRSPGLGDTAMYLCATSSLSNQPQHFGDGTRLSIL.

The chain combines TRBV29-1 with TRBJ1-1; 7 nucleotides align to TRBD1. This CDR3 is 13 amino acids long. Per the germline V gene, CDR1 is SQVTM and CDR2 is ANQGSEA. V lost 6 bases to trimming and J lost 6 bases; unmatched junction nucleotides: 10. CDR3 coding DNA: TGCAGCGTAAAAACAGGGGATTTCTCTGAAGCTTTCTTT. As protein: CSVKTGDFSEAFF. Full variable domain (outside the CDR3, taken from reference TRBV29-1 and TRBJ1-1): SAVISQKPSRDICQRGTSLTIQCQVDSQVTMMFWYRQQPGQSLTLIATANQGSEATYESGFVIDKFPISRPNLTFSTLTVSNMSPEDSSIYLCSVKTGDFSEAFFGQGTRLTVV.